Listed here are 15 T cell receptor beta chains from one sample, sequenced in a study of blood T cell repertoires in COVID-19. Only in-frame clones appear in the TCRdb table, and some are missing; sequencing was by immunoSEQ multiplex PCR. In the table there are about 260,000 clones, 75% to 90% of which are singletons. Source material: peripheral blood. These receptors all stem from a human donor in a cohort sampled during active COVID-19.

The chain couples TRBV29-1 to TRBJ2-5; 8 nucleotides line up with TRBD2. CDR3 size: 13 residues. In germline, CDR1 is SQVTM, CDR2 ANQGSEA. The CDR3 coding sequence is TGCAGTGTCGGGACTAGGTACCAAGAGACCCAGTACTTC. Protein: CSVGTRYQETQYF. Drawing the rest from reference TRBV29-1 and TRBJ2-5, the complete variable domain is SAVISQKPSRDICQRGTSLTIQCQVDSQVTMMFWYRQQPGQSLTLIATANQGSEATYESGFVIDKFPISRPNLTFSTLTVSNMSPEDSSIYLCSVGTRYQETQYFGPGTRLLVL.

The V gene is TRBV5-4, the J gene TRBJ2-5; 7 nucleotides agree with TRBD1. J was trimmed by 5 bases and V by 3 bases; bases with no gene match: 7. The CDR3 is 14 amino acids. Germline V gene sequence: CDR1 SGHNT, CDR2 YYREEE (reference sequence). CDR3 bases: TGTGCCAGCAGCTGGACAGGCCCCGGGGAGACCCAGTACTTC. Its protein is CASSWTGPGETQYF.

The table lists this clone with a few counts. The V and J genes are TRBV6-6 and TRBJ1-2; 10 bases are a match to TRBD1. CDR1 is MNHNY and CDR2 is SVGAGI in the germline V gene (reference sequence). This CDR3 is built from 15 residues. V lost 2 bases to trimming and J lost 6 bases; unmatched junction nucleotides: 6. CDR3 sequence: CASSYRQGAYNGYTF. For the CDR3, the DNA is TGTGCCAGCAGTTACAGACAGGGGGCGTATAATGGCTACACCTTC.

The chain carries TRBV19 and TRBJ2-1; D is possibly TRBD1 (5 bases). The CDR3 consists of 15 residues. The V and J ends lost 7 bases and 5 bases respectively, with 18 bases between them. Germline CDR1 reads LNHDA; CDR2 reads SQIVND (reference sequence). CDR3 sequence (DNA): TGTGCCAGTACCCACCGATCCGACAGTAACAATGAGCAGTTCTTC. Translation: CASTHRSDSNNEQFF.

The chain employs TRBV6-2 or TRBV6-3 and TRBJ2-7; no clear D. Germline loops: CDR1 MNHEY, CDR2 SVGEGT. There are 15 residues in the CDR3. V lost 6 bases, J lost 2 bases, and 17 bases lay in between. The CDR3 loop reads CASSPSGRKAYEQYF. In nucleotides, the CDR3 is TGTGCCAGCAGCCCCTCAGGTAGGAAGGCCTACGAGCAGTACTTC.

The V gene is TRBV7-3, the J gene TRBJ2-1; 11 positions agree with TRBD2. Germline V gene sequence: CDR1 SGHTA, CDR2 FQGTGA. This CDR3 is 14 amino acids long. The V gene end was trimmed by 5 bases and the J gene end by 6 bases; junction bases not matched to a gene: 3. DNA of the CDR3: TGTGCCAGCAGCCGGACTAGCGGGCGCAATGAGCAGTTCTTC. Protein product: CASSRTSGRNEQFF.

The gene calls are TRBV29-1 and TRBJ2-7; tentative D call: TRBD2 (6 bases). V was trimmed by 7 bases and J by 2 bases, leaving 12 bases between them. Germline V gene data show CDR1 as SQVTM and CDR2 as ANQGSEA. The CDR3 contains 12 residues. The CDR3 DNA reads as TGCAGCGCCGGGACTGGGCCCTACGAGCAGTACTTC. This translates into CSAGTGPYEQYF.

The J gene is TRBJ1-5, the V gene TRBV5-1; 10 bases agree with TRBD1. J gave up 3 bases and V 6 bases, and 6 bases lay outside the gene matches. This CDR3 is built from 15 residues. In germline, CDR1 is SGHRS, CDR2 YFSETQ. The CDR3 DNA is TGCGCCAGCAACGGGACAGGGGAATTCAATCAGCCCCAGCATTTT. This sequence encodes CASNGTGEFNQPQHF.

The chain couples TRBV19 to TRBJ1-4; tentative D call: TRBD1 (6 bases). Germline CDR1 LNHDA, CDR2 SQIVND (reference sequence). Trimming left V 3 bases short and J 6 bases short, with 14 bases between. The CDR3 has 15 amino acids. The CDR3: CASSITGTGDEKLFF. CDR3 sequence (DNA): TGTGCCAGTAGTATCACAGGGACGGGCGATGAAAAACTGTTTTTT.

The chain has TRBV9 and TRBJ2-2; TRBD2 aligns across 11 bases. V dropped 0 bases and J dropped 4; count of bases not matched to a gene: 2. Germline lookup yields CDR1 SGDLS and CDR2 YYNGEE. The CDR3 length is 16 residues. This chain's CDR3 is CASSVVAGGPTGELFF. The CDR3 nucleotides read TGTGCCAGCAGCGTAGTAGCGGGAGGGCCCACCGGGGAGCTGTTTTTT.

This clone was observed a few times. The rearrangement links TRBV4-3 to TRBJ2-7; 7 bases map to TRBD1. J lost 0 bases, V lost 3 bases, and 5 bases had no gene match. Germline CDR1 reads LGHNA; CDR2 reads YSLEER. The CDR3 has 15 amino acids. For the CDR3, the DNA is TGCGCCAGCAGCCAGGAGACAGGGAGCTCCTACGAGCAGTACTTC. Encoded protein: CASSQETGSSYEQYF.

The chain links TRBV5-4 to TRBJ2-7, with D possibly matching TRBD1 (7 bases). The CDR3 has 13 residues. The germline V gene has CDR1 SGHNT and CDR2 YYREEE (reference sequence). V lost 10 bases and J lost 8, with 22 bases in between. The DNA for the CDR3 is TGTGCCTTCTCAGGGGGGTCCCTTAGCCAGCAGTACTTC. Translation: CAFSGGSLSQQYF.

The chain links TRBV3-1 (or the pseudogene TRBV3-2) to TRBJ2-1; D is undetermined. Trimming stripped 0 bases from V and 9 bases from J, with 12 bases between. This CDR3 is 14 amino acids long. The germline gives CDR1 LGHDT, CDR2 YNNKEL (reference sequence). The CDR3: CASSQDVGSGEQFF. CDR3 DNA sequence: TGTGCCAGCAGCCAAGATGTAGGCTCGGGTGAGCAGTTCTTC.

The chain links TRBV5-6 to TRBJ2-7; D might be TRBD2 (6 bases). V lost 2 bases and J 5 bases, leaving 17 bases between the germline ends. The CDR3 totals 15 residues. Germline V gene data show CDR1 as SGHDT and CDR2 as YYEEEE. CDR3 bases: TGTGCCAGCAGCTTCGATCGGGGGATCGTGCACGAGCAGTACTTC. This codes for CASSFDRGIVHEQYF.

The rearrangement joins TRBV5-3 to TRBJ1-2; D is undetermined. TRBV5-3 carries the ORF label, with uncertain function. The V and J ends lost 4 bases and 7 bases respectively, with 23 bases between them. This CDR3 contains 16 residues. The CDR3 protein is CARSPLGVGSKCGYTF. DNA for the CDR3: TGTGCCAGAAGCCCCCTTGGGGTAGGGAGTAAGTGTGGCTACACCTTC.